The entry below gives a single TCR beta chain sequence along with its context. The clone's antigen remains unknown. There are no base qualities to consult, and no much larger clone falls within one base. To sequence the TCRbeta CDR3 region, genomic DNA was isolated from the sorted cells. The immunoSEQ Assay was used for sequencing of TCRbeta CDR3 regions. TCRdb took over this immuneACCESS table, retaining in-frame rearrangements with V and J assigned. Such tables are incomplete; in checked studies, under half of the missing clones stem from an unresolved V gene, and the remainder is unexplained. The sample table lists about 39,000 clones, about 93% of them with a count of one. The leading ten clones occupy less than 25% of the sample. The data were taken from a study of OX40 agonist ivuxolimab in advanced cancers. Background for the entire study: Ivuxolimab, which targeted the costimulatory receptor OX40 (CD134), was an agonistic, fully human IgG2 monoclonal antibody. Intravenous ivuxolimab was administered to patients every 2 weeks at six dose levels: 0.01, 0.1, 0.3, 1.5, 3 and 10 mg/kg. Among the roughly 50 dose-escalation patients, around 19 had hepatocellular carcinoma, roughly 15 melanoma, 9 renal cell carcinoma and 9 head and neck cancer. In the dose-escalation cohort, approximately 83% of patients were male, and the mean age was around 60 years with a range of roughly 20 to 80. Prior anti-PD-1, anti-PD-L1 or anti-CTLA-4 therapy was permitted, and checkpoint inhibitors had been received by roughly 40% of dose-escalation patients. Partial responses occurred in three dose-escalation patients: two with cutaneous melanoma and one with hepatocellular carcinoma. Peripheral TCRbeta sequencing aimed to test whether ivuxolimab altered TCR sequence diversity and caused clonal T-cell expansion. The monotherapy dose-escalation portion (N of about 49 patients) of the phase I ivuxolimab trial is reported in the paper.

Study-level results and caveats: At doses of 0.1 to 3.0 mg/kg, clonal expansion of both CD4+ and CD8+ blood T cells was observed from baseline to week 6. Low levels of normalized T-cell clonal expansion were also seen in some nonresponding patients. The antigen specificity of the peripheral T cells that underwent clonal expansion was not determined. In the 0.1-3.0 mg/kg groups, partial responders were among the patients with the lowest normalized peripheral clonal expansion, particularly in CD8+ T cells. On average, CD8+ T cells showed more expanded clones than CD4+ T cells after ivuxolimab.

The CDR3 runs 13 amino acids, cysteine and phenylalanine included. The kept DNA is CDR3 alone, 39 bases in frame from the first base. The trim is 4 bases for V and 4 bases for J, with a gap of 9 bases between the germline ends. The germline V gene yields MGHRA for CDR1 and YSYEKL for CDR2. Patients with a history of autoimmune disease or receiving systemic immunosuppression were excluded from the trial. Peripheral blood for TCR sequencing was drawn from every dose cohort at baseline, at cycle 4 day 1 and at cycle 7 day 1. The samples were taken from a phase I, first-in-human, multicenter, open-label dose-escalation trial of ivuxolimab. The trial enrolled adults with locally advanced or metastatic head and neck squamous cell, hepatocellular, melanoma or renal cell carcinoma. CD4+ and CD8+ T cells were sorted separately from peripheral blood before TCR sequencing.

Sequences were derived from CD4+ or CD8+ T cells sorted from blood, sampled in a trial of the OX40 agonist ivuxolimab. This TCR was recovered from an adult with an advanced solid tumor such as melanoma, head and neck, liver or kidney cancer. Here the chain combines TRBV4-1 and TRBJ2-3, with the D gene not confidently named. Here is the DNA: TGCGCCAGCAGCCTCTACACGGCAGATACGCAGTATTTT. Its coded protein is CASSLYTADTQYF.